This T cell receptor (beta chain) came from a study of blood T cell repertoires in COVID-19. On the study more broadly: The United States, Italy and Spain supplied acute and convalescent COVID-19 samples.

Original processing notes: From reference gene primer amplification, estimates of nucleated cell counts were derived. Method: immunoSEQ multiplex PCR; TCRdb's copy keeps in-frame clones and lacks some. V, J and clone size were drawn from that table, and D and trimming were deduced from the DNA. The sample contains about 380,000 clones, around nine tenths of which appear only once. Participants had their cohort set by participant-reported clinical history. Donors in Cohort 3 counted as recovered after two negative PCRs, clearance, or symptom resolution. A remark on this clone: The same CDR3 arises from other DNA sequences in this sample as well.

Sample: PBMCs or T cells enriched from blood (not recorded which). This TCR came from a woman aged 18-29 years who had recovered from COVID-19.

The DNA of the CDR3 is TGTGCCAGCAGTCGGGGACAGTCCTACGAGCAGTACTTC. Translated, it gives CASSRGQSYEQYF. The chain links TRBV6-5 to TRBJ2-7; the match to TRBD1 covers 7 bases. V lost 5 bases and J lost 1; bases outside the gene matches: 2. In germline, CDR1 is MNHEY, CDR2 SVGAGI. This CDR3 comprises 13 residues.